The T cell receptor beta chain under discussion was sequenced for a study of T cells in Graves' hyperthyroidism and ophthalmopathy. General observations from the study: Progression to ophthalmopathy was predicted a median of 6.5 months early.

This clonotype was seen at least ten times. Its antigen is unknown. This sample holds PBMCs from 10 ml fresh peripheral blood. Germline CDR1 LGHDT, CDR2 YNNKEL (reference sequence). V dropped 1 base and J dropped 6 bases, with 9 bases sitting between them. The CDR3 length is 13 residues. TCR beta CDR3 regions were amplified from RNA transcripts. A set of HTBI primers served as the primers for a first-round RT-PCR of the TCR CDR3. TCRdb itself ran the multiplex PCR reads through MiXCR, one entry per CDR3 protein. The sample consists of more than 450,000 distinct CDR3 sequences, approximately 14% of them appearing once.

The chain recombines TRBV3-1 with TRBJ1-1, with D unresolved. Sequenced sample: blood. This TCR derives from a woman between 40 and 50 years old with Graves' hyperthyroidism. The CDR3 sequence is CASSQAARSEAFF. As DNA, the CDR3 is TGTGCCAGCAGCCAAGCGGCCAGGTCTGAAGCTTTCTTT.